This T cell receptor (beta chain) emerged from a study of shared clonotypes between healthy human individuals. Here immunoSEQ multiplex PCR was the method, and the copy in TCRdb shows in-frame clones only, minus some. This sample has fewer than 3 million clones, with 85% to 95% found just once. Study-wide results and limits: The naive CD4 repertoires of a handful of donors were compared, and approximately 5.3% of clonotypes were shared. What rarefaction showed was incomplete sorted-subset sequencing despite large depth.

The V and J ends lost 0 bases and 3 bases respectively, with 11 bases between them. CDR1 is SGHNT, CDR2 YYREEE, per germline (reference sequence). This CDR3 has 15 amino acids. Those who donated, Caucasian adults without exception, all lived in Nashville, Tennessee. Negatively enriched CD4+ T cells were divided by CD45RA into naive and memory. With regard to this clone: As yet, its antigen is unknown.

The sequence was collected from a man between 18 and 29 years old in good health. Some clones in this sample may be carry-over from other donors' samples. V usage is TRBV5-4 and J usage is TRBJ2-3; D gene uncertain. The sequenced material came from naive CD4+ T cells from PBMCs. Subset specified: CD45RA+ positively selected. Here the CDR3 DNA reads TGTGCCAGCAGCTTGGACGGGCCCTCAACAGATACGCAGTATTTT. This translates into CASSLDGPSTDTQYF. The whole variable domain, filled in from reference TRBV5-4 and TRBJ2-3, reads ETGVTQSPTHLIKTRGQQVTLRCSSQSGHNTVSWYQQALGQGPQFIFQYYREEENGRGNFPPRFSGLQFPNYSSELNVNALELDDSALYLCASSLDGPSTDTQYFGPGTRLTVL.